This T cell receptor beta chain originates from a study of T cell repertoires in aging, cancer and after chemotherapy. Broader study findings: In healthy donors, age-related TCR diversity loss mainly reflected lost richness. Median generation probability rose over the chemotherapy interval in each cancer cohort, suggesting rebound thymic output. Age-matched healthy donors had significantly more diverse, less clonal blood TCR repertoires than untreated cancer patients.

TRB rearrangements spanning V, D and J were amplified using mixed TRB-A/B primers. TCRdb ran MiXCR on the multiplex PCR reads and lists one entry per CDR3 protein. The sample has some 9,600 distinct CDR3 sequences, 30% to 40% seen once. Germline assignment: CDR1 KGHSH and CDR2 LQKENI. The CDR3 sequence is 14 residues long. Trimming left V 6 bases short and J 5 bases short, with 13 bases between. To note about this clonotype: What it binds is unknown.

TCR beta rearrangements were amplified from peripheral blood genomic DNA. This receptor was taken from a human donor in good health. The chain links TRBV18 to TRBJ1-4, with D possibly matching TRBD1 (5 bases). The sequencing input was blood. The CDR3, as DNA: TGTGCCAGCTCCCCTGGGGGGGAGAATGAAAAACTGTTTTTT. Amino acid sequence: CASSPGGENEKLFF.